This TCR beta chain was retrieved from a study of shared clonotypes between healthy human individuals. Overall study context: A couple of women and a few men aged 18 to 49 served as donors.

Findings and caveats of the study: The authors sampled blood alone, and tissue repertoires likely differ.

Turning to this clone: Its antigen remains unknown.

Method: immunoSEQ multiplex PCR; TCRdb's copy keeps in-frame clones and lacks some. Among around 700,000 clones, around 74% were seen once, and the ten largest hold 1.5% to 2%. The clonotype originates from a woman younger than 45 in good health. The sample comprised memory CD4+ T cells sorted from blood. This sample's subset: CD45RA-negative fraction.

For the CDR3, the DNA is TGTGCCAGCAGCTTGGTCATGACAGGGAGGACTGGGGCCAACGTCCTGACTTTC. Translated, it gives CASSLVMTGRTGANVLTF. The rearrangement links TRBV5-8 to TRBJ2-6; D is possibly TRBD1 (7 bases). The V end was cut by 0 bases, the J end by 2 bases, with 15 bases between. CDR3 length: 18 residues. The germline V gene has CDR1 SGHTS and CDR2 YDEGEE. Filled out from reference TRBV5-8 and TRBJ2-6, the complete variable domain reads EAGVTQSPTHLIKTRGQQATLRCSPISGHTSVYWYQQALGLGLQFLLWYDEGEERNRGNFPPRFSGRQFPNYSSELNVNALELEDSALYLCASSLVMTGRTGANVLTFGAGSRLTVL.